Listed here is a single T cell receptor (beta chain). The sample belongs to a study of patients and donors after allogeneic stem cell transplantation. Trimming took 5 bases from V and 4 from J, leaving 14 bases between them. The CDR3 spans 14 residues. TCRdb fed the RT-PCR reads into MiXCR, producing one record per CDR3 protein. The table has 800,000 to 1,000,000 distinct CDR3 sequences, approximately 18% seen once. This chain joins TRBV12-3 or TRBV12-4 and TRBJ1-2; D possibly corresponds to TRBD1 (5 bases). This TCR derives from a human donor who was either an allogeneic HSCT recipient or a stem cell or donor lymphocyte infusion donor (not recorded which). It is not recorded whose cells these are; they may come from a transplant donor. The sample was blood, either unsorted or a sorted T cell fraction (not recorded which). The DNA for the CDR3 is TGTGCCAGCAGTCCAACCGGGACTCGCTATGGCTACACCTTC. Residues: CASSPTGTRYGYTF.